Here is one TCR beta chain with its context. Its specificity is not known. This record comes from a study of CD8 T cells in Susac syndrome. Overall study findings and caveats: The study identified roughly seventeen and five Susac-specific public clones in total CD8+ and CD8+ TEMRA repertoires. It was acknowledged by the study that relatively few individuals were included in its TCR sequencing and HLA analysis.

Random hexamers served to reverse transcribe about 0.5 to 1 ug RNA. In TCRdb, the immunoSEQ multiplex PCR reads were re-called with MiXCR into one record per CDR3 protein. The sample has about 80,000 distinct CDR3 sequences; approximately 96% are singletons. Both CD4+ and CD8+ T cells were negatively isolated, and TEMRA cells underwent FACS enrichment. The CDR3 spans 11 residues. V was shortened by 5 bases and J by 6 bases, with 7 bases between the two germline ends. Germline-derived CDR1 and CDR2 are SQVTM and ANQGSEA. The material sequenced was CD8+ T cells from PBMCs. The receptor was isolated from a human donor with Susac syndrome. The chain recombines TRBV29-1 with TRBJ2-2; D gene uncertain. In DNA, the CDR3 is TGCAGCGTTTATTCCGCCGGGGAGCTGTTTTTT. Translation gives CSVYSAGELFF.